These T cell receptor beta chains were read from a single sample in a study of beta chain features in type 1 diabetes. The table came from immunoSEQ multiplex PCR; TCRdb's copy has only in-frame clones and leaves some out. The table has some 170,000 clones, roughly 59% seen once; the top ten hold roughly 0.092%. The sequenced sample was naive CD4+ T cells from blood. Receptors originate from a man aged 30 to 39 with type 1 diabetes. Both conserved end residues are part of each CDR3. The D gene is left open where the match is weak. Part of the rows lack a size; the others show once, few, many or a class for expanded clones.

>TRBV1|NA|TRBJ2-3|NA
TGCACCAGCAGCTCGGATATTCCAGATACGCAGTATTTT
CTSSSDIPDTQYF
>TRBV11-2|NA|TRBJ1-3|NA
TGTGCCAGCAAGTGGTGGGGAAACACCATATATTTT
CASKWWGNTIYF
>TRBV9|NA|TRBJ1-3|NA
TGTGCCAGCAGTCCGTTCGCAGGCTCTGGAAACACCATATATTTT
CASSPFAGSGNTIYF
>TRBV20-1|NA|TRBJ1-1|NA
TGCAGTGCACAGAGGGGCACTGAAGCTTTCTTT
CSAQRGTEAFF
>TRBV7-9|NA|TRBJ2-5|NA
TGTGCCAGCAGCTCCCGTAGCTCCCAAGAGACCCAGTACTTC
CASSSRSSQETQYF
>TRBV29-1|NA|TRBJ1-4|TRBD1
TGCAGCGGCGCACCGGGACAGGGAGTGGAAAAACTGTTTTTT
CSGAPGQGVEKLFF
>TRBV7-2|NA|TRBJ2-3|NA
TGTGCCAGCAGCTTTGAAAGACTTGGCGCAGATACGCAGTATTTT
CASSFERLGADTQYF
>TRBV30|NA|TRBJ2-4|TRBD1
TGTGCCTGGAGTCCCCGACAGGGGACCAAAAACATTCAGTACTTC
CAWSPRQGTKNIQYF
>TRBV7-2|NA|TRBJ2-7|TRBD2
TGTGCCAGCAGCTTAGGTTACCTAGCGGCGGCGTCCTACGAGCAGTACTTC
CASSLGYLAAASYEQYF
>TRBV7-9|NA|TRBJ2-7|NA
TGTGCCAGCAGCTCTCCGGCCACAGGGCGGCCGGAGCAGTACTTC
CASSSPATGRPEQYF
>TRBV2|NA|TRBJ2-5|NA
TGTGCCAGCAGTGAAGCAGGGCTTGGAGAGACCCAGTACTTC
CASSEAGLGETQYF
>TRBV7-2|few|TRBJ2-3|NA
TGTGCCAGCAGCTGGGCCTCAGATACGCAGTATTTT
CASSWASDTQYF
>TRBV23-1|NA|TRBJ2-7|NA
TGCGCCAGCAGTCAAATCCGATACGAGCAGTACTTC
CASSQIRYEQYF
>TRBV29-1|few|TRBJ2-7|TRBD1
TGCAGCGTTGGGGCCACAGGGGGGACCTACGAGCAGTACTTC
CSVGATGGTYEQYF
>TRBV7-9|NA|TRBJ2-7|TRBD1
TGTGCCAGCAGCTTAGGAGGGGACAGCTCCTACGAGCAGTACTTC
CASSLGGDSSYEQYF
>TRBV23-1|once|TRBJ2-3|TRBD2
TGCGCCAGCAGTCAGAGCGGGGCCTACTCCACAGATACGCAGTATTTT
CASSQSGAYSTDTQYF
>TRBV19|NA|TRBJ1-2|NA
TGTGCCAGTCGAGCGCAGGGTTTGGGTAACTATGGCTACACCTTC
CASRAQGLGNYGYTF